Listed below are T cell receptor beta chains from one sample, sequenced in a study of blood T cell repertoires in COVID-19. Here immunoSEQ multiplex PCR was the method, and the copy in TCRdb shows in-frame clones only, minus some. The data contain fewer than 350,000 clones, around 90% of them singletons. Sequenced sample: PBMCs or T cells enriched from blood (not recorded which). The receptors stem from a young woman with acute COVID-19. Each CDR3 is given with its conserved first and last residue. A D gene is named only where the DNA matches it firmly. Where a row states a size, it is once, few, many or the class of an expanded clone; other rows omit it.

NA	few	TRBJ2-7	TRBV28	TGTGCCAGCACCGTCCAGGAGGGCGAGCAGTACTTC	CASTVQEGEQYF
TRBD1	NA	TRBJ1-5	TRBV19	TGTGCCAGTAGTTTGACAGGGGGCGGACAGCCCCAGCATTTT	CASSLTGGGQPQHF
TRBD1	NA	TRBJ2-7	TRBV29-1	TGCAGCGTTTTCAAACAGGGGGCCGGCTACGAGCAGTACTTC	CSVFKQGAGYEQYF
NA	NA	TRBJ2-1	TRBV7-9	TGTGCCAGCAGCTTAGCGTTTGGGGCATGGGAACAGTTCTTC	CASSLAFGAWEQFF
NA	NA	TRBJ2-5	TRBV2	NA	CASILGGSGETQYF
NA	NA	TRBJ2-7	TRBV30	TGTGCCGCGGCACTGACAGACTACGAGCAGTACTTC	CAAALTDYEQYF
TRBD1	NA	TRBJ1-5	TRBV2	TGTGCCAGCAGAGGAGGGACAGAAATCAATCAGCCCCAGCATTTT	CASRGGTEINQPQHF
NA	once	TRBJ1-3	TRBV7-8	TGTGCCAGCAGCTCCCAGGGCATCGGAAACACCATATATTTT	CASSSQGIGNTIYF
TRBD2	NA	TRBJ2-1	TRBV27	TGTGCCAGCAGTCCTACTAGCGGTCCCTCCTACAATGAGCAGTTCTTC	CASSPTSGPSYNEQFF
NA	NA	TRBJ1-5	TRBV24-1	TGTGCCACCAGTGATCCCAGCGGGGGAGGTCAGCCCCAGCATTTT	CATSDPSGGGQPQHF
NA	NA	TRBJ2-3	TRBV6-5	TGTGCCAGCAGTTACTCTCTTTTACGGACAGATACGCAGTATTTT	CASSYSLLRTDTQYF
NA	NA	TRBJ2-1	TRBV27	TGTGCCAGCACCAATCCCACAACCGGGACAAGCGTCTACAATGAGCAGTTCTTC	CASTNPTTGTSVYNEQFF
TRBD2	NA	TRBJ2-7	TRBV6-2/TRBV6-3	TGTGCCAGCAGTTACTCGAACACCGGGACTAGCGGGTCTTACGAGCAGTACTTC	CASSYSNTGTSGSYEQYF
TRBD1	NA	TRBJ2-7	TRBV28	TGTGCCAGCAGTTTGGGGGACGGACAGGGATACGAGCAGTACTTC	CASSLGDGQGYEQYF
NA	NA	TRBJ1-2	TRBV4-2	TGTGCCAGCAGCCATGACCGGGAACTGGACTATGGCTACACCTTC	CASSHDRELDYGYTF
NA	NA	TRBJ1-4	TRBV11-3	TGTGCCACCCCTACCTCAACTAATGAAAAACTGTTTTTT	CATPTSTNEKLFF
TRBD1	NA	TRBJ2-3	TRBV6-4	TGTGCCAGCAGTGTGGGACAGAACACAGATACGCAGTATTTT	CASSVGQNTDTQYF
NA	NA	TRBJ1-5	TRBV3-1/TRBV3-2	TGTGCCAGCAGCCCCTTCGCGGGGGGTCAGCCCCAGCATTTT	CASSPFAGGQPQHF
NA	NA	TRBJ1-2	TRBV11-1	TGTGCCAGCAGCTTAGGAGCCGGCTATGGCTACACCTTC	CASSLGAGYGYTF
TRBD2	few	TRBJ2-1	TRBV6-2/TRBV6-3	TGTGCCAGCAGTTTAACCGGGACTAGCGGGAGTGATGAGCAGTTCTTC	CASSLTGTSGSDEQFF
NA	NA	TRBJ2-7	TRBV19	TGTGCCAGTAGTATTACGGCGGGTAACTACTACGAGCAGTACTTC	CASSITAGNYYEQYF
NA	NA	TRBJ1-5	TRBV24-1	TGTGCCACCAGCCAGCAGGATCAGCCCCAGCATTTT	CATSQQDQPQHF
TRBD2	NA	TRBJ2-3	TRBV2	TGTGCCAGCAGTGAACGGGGGAGGGTAGCACTTACGCAGTATTTT	CASSERGRVALTQYF
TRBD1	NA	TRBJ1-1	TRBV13	TGTGCCAGCAGCACCCGACAGGGTGGAAGGTTAGGAGCTTTCTTT	CASSTRQGGRLGAFF
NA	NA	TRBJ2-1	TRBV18	TGTGCCAGCTCACCAAGGCGGGAAGGGGACAATGAGCAGTTCTTC	CASSPRREGDNEQFF
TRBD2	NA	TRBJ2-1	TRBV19	TGTGCCAGTAGTCTGACTAGCGGGAGTATAAATGAGCAGTTCTTC	CASSLTSGSINEQFF
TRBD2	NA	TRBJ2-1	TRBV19	TGTGCCAGTAGCCCTAGCGGGAGGGCCTCTGAGCAGTTCTTC	CASSPSGRASEQFF
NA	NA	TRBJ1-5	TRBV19	TGTGCCAGTAGTATGACAGATAATCAGCCCCAGCATTTT	CASSMTDNQPQHF
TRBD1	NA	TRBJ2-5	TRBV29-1	TGCAGCGGTCTAGGACAGGTTCCCCAAGAGACCCAGTACTTC	CSGLGQVPQETQYF
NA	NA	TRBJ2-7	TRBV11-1	TGTGCCAGCAGCCGAGGGATTTACGAGCAGTACTTC	CASSRGIYEQYF
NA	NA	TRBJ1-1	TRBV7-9	TGTGCCAGCAGCCTAACTCCTGAAGCTTTCTTT	CASSLTPEAFF
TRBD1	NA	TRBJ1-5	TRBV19	TGTGCCAGTGGACAGGGCTGGGGGCCCCAGCATTTT	CASGQGWGPQHF
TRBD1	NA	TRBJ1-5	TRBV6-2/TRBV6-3	TGTGCCAGCAGTTACGTTGGGACAGGGTATCAGCCCCAGCATTTT	CASSYVGTGYQPQHF
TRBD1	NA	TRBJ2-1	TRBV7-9	TGTGCCAGCAGCCCCAGGGGGGACAGGGGTTCTAGGGAGCAGTTCTTC	CASSPRGDRGSREQFF
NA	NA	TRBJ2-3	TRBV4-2	TGTGCCAGCAGCCAAGTTGGCGGGAGCACAGATACGCAGTATTTT	CASSQVGGSTDTQYF
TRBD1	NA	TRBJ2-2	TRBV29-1	TGCAGCGTTGAAACAACGGACAGGGCGAACACCGGGGAGCTGTTTTTT	CSVETTDRANTGELFF
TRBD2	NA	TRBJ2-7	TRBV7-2	TGTGCCAGCAGCCCCTTTAATAGCGGGGGTCTCTACGAGCAGTACTTC	CASSPFNSGGLYEQYF
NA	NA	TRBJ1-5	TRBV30	TGTGCCTGGAGTGTAAACTCGGGTCAGCCCCAGCATTTT	CAWSVNSGQPQHF
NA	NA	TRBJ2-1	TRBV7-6	TGTGCCAGCAGCTTAGGAGTAAGGCGGTACAATGAGCAGTTCTTC	CASSLGVRRYNEQFF
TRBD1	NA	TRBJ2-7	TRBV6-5	TGTGCCAGCGTCCGGGACAGGGCGGAAGAGCAGTACTTC	CASVRDRAEEQYF
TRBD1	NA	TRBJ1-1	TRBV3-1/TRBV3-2	TGTGCCAGCAGCTCACGAGTCGACAGGGGCACCCCGAACACTGAAGCTTTCTTT	CASSSRVDRGTPNTEAFF
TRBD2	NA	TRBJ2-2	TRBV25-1	TGTGCCAGCAGTGAAGCAAGTGCGGGAGGACCGAACACCGGGGAGCTGTTTTTT	CASSEASAGGPNTGELFF
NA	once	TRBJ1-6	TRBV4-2	TGTGCCAGCAGCCAGGACCTGACAGGCAGTAATTCACCCCTCCACTTT	CASSQDLTGSNSPLHF
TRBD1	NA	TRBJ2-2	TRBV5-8	TGTGCCAGCAGCTTGGACCCGGGACAGCGGAACACCGGGGAGCTGTTTTTT	CASSLDPGQRNTGELFF
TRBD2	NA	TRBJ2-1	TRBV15	TGTGCCACCAGCAGAGATAAGACTAGCGGGAGAGTTTACAATGAGCAGTTCTTC	CATSRDKTSGRVYNEQFF
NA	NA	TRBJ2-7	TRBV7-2	TGTGCCAGCAGCGCGAAGTCCGAGCAGTACTTC	CASSAKSEQYF
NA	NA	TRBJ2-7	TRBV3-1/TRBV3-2	TGTGCCAGCAGCCTTATCGCGGGTGACTACGAGCAGTACTTC	CASSLIAGDYEQYF
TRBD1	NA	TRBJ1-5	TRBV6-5	TGTGCCAGCAGTTTGACGACAGGGGGGGATCAGCCCCAGCATTTT	CASSLTTGGDQPQHF
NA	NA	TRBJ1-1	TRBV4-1	TGCGCCAGCAGCCATACAGAGATGAACACTGAAGCTTTCTTT	CASSHTEMNTEAFF
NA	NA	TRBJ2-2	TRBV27	TGTGCCAGCAGCCCCCCAGAGGTCTCTTTCGCCAACACCGGGGAGCTGTTTTTT	CASSPPEVSFANTGELFF
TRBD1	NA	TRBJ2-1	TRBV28	TGTGCCAGCAGGCCGACAGGGGCGGGGCACAATGAGCAGTTCTTC	CASRPTGAGHNEQFF
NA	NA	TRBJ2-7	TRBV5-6	TGTGCCAGCAGCTTGTTGCAGGGGGGCTACGAGCAGTACTTC	CASSLLQGGYEQYF
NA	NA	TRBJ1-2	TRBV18	TGTGCCAGCTCACCAAGCCAGGGTAACTATGGCTACACCTTC	CASSPSQGNYGYTF
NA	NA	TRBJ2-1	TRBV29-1	TGCAGCGTTAACATTCAGGGGCGCAATGAGCAGTTCTTC	CSVNIQGRNEQFF
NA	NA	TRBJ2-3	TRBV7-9	TGTGCCAGCAGCACAATAGCGGAATCTCTTTATTTT	CASSTIAESLYF
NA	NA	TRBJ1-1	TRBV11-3	TGTGCCAGCAGCAGTGGAGCAAAGAACACTGAAGCTTTCTTT	CASSSGAKNTEAFF